This T cell receptor beta chain comes out of a study of cytomegalovirus exposure and HLA in healthy donors. This CDR3 spans 14 amino acids. Trimming took 7 bases from V and 6 from J, leaving 18 bases between them. Germline-derived CDR1 and CDR2 are SQVTM and ANQGSEA. The PCR contained 60 Vbeta and 13 Jbeta primers. Repertoires were generated with immunoSEQ multiplex PCR, while TCRdb's copy carries only in-frame clones and drops some. The table has 100,000 to 150,000 clones, about three quarters seen once. V is TRBV29-1 and J is TRBJ2-2; D might be TRBD2 (6 bases). This TCR derives from a human donor in good health. The sequenced material came from PBMCs. As DNA, the CDR3 is TGCAGCGCCGCGGGGTTACATTCAGCCGGGGAGCTGTTTTTT. Translated, it gives CSAAGLHSAGELFF.